A selection of T cell receptor beta chains follows, all from one sample in a study of CD8+ T cells in alopecia areata. Assay used: immunoSEQ multiplex PCR; TCRdb lists only in-frame clones, some missing. The table records roughly 73,000 clones, roughly 28% of them present only once. The specimen was CD8+ T cells sorted from blood, collected at week 4, from a patient treated with tofacitinib. These receptors originate from a human donor with alopecia areata. Each CDR3 is given with its conserved first and last residue. Fields, in order: clone size, V gene, J gene, CDR3 length, D gene, CDR3 DNA, CDR3 protein. D genes are given only for firm matches. Clone sizes are given selectively: once, few, many, or a class where the clone is expanded.

NA	TRBV20-1	TRBJ2-5	9	NA	TGCAGTGCTAGGGAGACCCAGTACTTC	CSARETQYF
NA	TRBV6-5	TRBJ2-7	14	TRBD1	TGTGCCAGCAGTTGGGACAGGAGCTCCTACGAGCAGTACTTC	CASSWDRSSYEQYF
NA	TRBV11-2	TRBJ2-3	17	NA	TGTGCCAGCAGCTTAGCTTCCCTAGCGTCCCACACAGATACGCAGTATTTT	CASSLASLASHTDTQYF
few	TRBV4-2	TRBJ2-5	14	TRBD2	TGTGCCAGCAAGAGGGTCGGGAGGGGGAAGACCCAGTACTTC	CASKRVGRGKTQYF
NA	TRBV7-6	TRBJ1-5	15	NA	TGTGCCAGCAGCTTAGCGGGGAGGGAAAATCAGCCCCAGCATTTT	CASSLAGRENQPQHF
NA	TRBV29-1	TRBJ2-5	13	NA	TGCAGCGTTGAAGACGGTGACCAAGAGACCCAGTACTTC	CSVEDGDQETQYF
NA	TRBV5-4	TRBJ2-2	12	NA	TGTGCCAGCAGCGTCGGTACCGGGGAGCTGTTTTTT	CASSVGTGELFF
NA	TRBV30	TRBJ2-1	13	TRBD1	TGTGCCTGGGACAGGGCCTCCTACAATGAGCAGTTCTTC	CAWDRASYNEQFF
few	TRBV29-1	TRBJ1-2	14	NA	TGCAGCGTTGAAGTGCAGAGCACTAACTATGGCTACACCTTC	CSVEVQSTNYGYTF
few	TRBV29-1	TRBJ1-2	15	TRBD1	TGCAGCGTTCCCCCCTCCGGGACAGGGATCTATGGCTACACCTTC	CSVPPSGTGIYGYTF
NA	TRBV15	TRBJ2-5	16	NA	TGTGCCACCAGCAGGGTCCCCTTCGGGAGCCAAGAGACCCAGTACTTC	CATSRVPFGSQETQYF
few	TRBV11-2	TRBJ2-7	12	NA	TGTGCCAGCAGCCCGTCGAAGTACGAGCAGTACTTC	CASSPSKYEQYF
few	TRBV30	TRBJ1-2	12	NA	TGTGCCTGGGGGCCGGGACAAGGTGGCTACACCTTC	CAWGPGQGGYTF
NA	TRBV29-1	TRBJ2-2	11	NA	TGCAGCCCAACGAAGTTCGGGGAGCTGTTTTTT	CSPTKFGELFF
NA	TRBV2	TRBJ2-1	16	TRBD2	TGTGCCAGCGGCAAGACTAGCGGGGGGGTCAGCAATGAGCAGTTCTTC	CASGKTSGGVSNEQFF
NA	TRBV29-1	TRBJ2-7	15	TRBD1	TGCAGCGTGGGGCGCCGGGACAGGGGACCTTACGAGCAGTACTTC	CSVGRRDRGPYEQYF
few	TRBV11-2	TRBJ2-7	12	NA	TGTGCCAGCAGCCAAGGGGAGCTCGAGCAGTACTTC	CASSQGELEQYF